These 10 T cell receptor beta chains were sequenced from one sample in a study of graft-versus-host responses after intestinal transplantation. The repertoire was sequenced with immunoSEQ multiplex PCR; TCRdb's copy has only in-frame clones and lacks some. Seen here are about 86,000 clones, around 90% observed once, and the top ten hold around 0.3%. These receptors' antigens are unknown. This material consisted of unstimulated CD4+ T cells sorted from spleen or lymph node cells, taken before transplant. All receptors come from a human donor who was the organ donor for an intestinal transplant.

The CDR3 protein is CASSVGTTNTGELFF. CDR3 nucleotides: TGTGCCAGCAGCGTAGGGACTACCAACACCGGGGAGCTGTTTTTT. The rearrangement uses TRBV9 and TRBJ2-2; D might be TRBD2 (6 bases). V lost 0 bases and J lost 2, with 8 bases in between. Germline assignment: CDR1 SGDLS and CDR2 YYNGEE. The CDR3 has 15 residues. The complete variable domain, with remaining parts taken from reference TRBV9 and TRBJ2-2, reads DSGVTQTPKHLITATGQRVTLRCSPRSGDLSVYWYQQSLDQGLQFLIQYYNGEERAKGNILERFSAQQFPDLHSELNLSSLELGDSALYFCASSVGTTNTGELFFGEGSRLTVL.

The CDR3 sequence: CASSSPGYEQYF. The CDR3 DNA follows: TGTGCCAGCAGTTCCCCGGGTTACGAGCAGTACTTC. V gene TRBV7-2 combines with J gene TRBJ2-7; D is ambiguous. V was trimmed by 6 bases and J by 4 bases, leaving 10 bases between them. This CDR3 region has 12 residues. The germline gives CDR1 SGHTA, CDR2 FQGNSA.

The V and J genes are TRBV28 and TRBJ1-2, with D hard to call. Germline V gene sequence: CDR1 MDHEN, CDR2 SYDVKM. This CDR3 contains 11 residues. V lost 4 bases to trimming and J lost 8 bases, with 8 bases between them. As DNA, the CDR3 is TGTGCCAGCAGTTGGGAGGGAGGCTACACCTTC. This gives the protein CASSWEGGYTF.

The chain links TRBV6-6 to TRBJ2-5; D is perhaps TRBD2 (6 bases). The germline gives CDR1 MNHNY, CDR2 SVGAGI (reference sequence). V was shortened by 2 bases and J by 5 bases, with 18 bases between the two germline ends. The CDR3 is made up of 16 amino acids. The CDR3 DNA reads TGTGCCAGCAGTTACCCCCAGGTTAGCGGCCACGAGACCCAGTACTTC. Translation: CASSYPQVSGHETQYF.

V is TRBV6-1 and J is TRBJ2-5; the D is unclear. V lost 2 bases, J lost 3 bases, and 13 bases lay in between. The CDR3 contains 15 residues. Looked up from germline, CDR1 is MNHNS and CDR2 is SASEGT. As DNA, the CDR3 is TGTGCCAGCAGTGAATATGGCAGATTTGAAGAGACCCAGTACTTC. Its protein is CASSEYGRFEETQYF.

This clone was detected only once. The CDR3: CASDRGREGSTDTQYF. The CDR3 DNA follows: TGTGCCAGTGACAGGGGGCGGGAGGGGAGCACAGATACGCAGTATTTT. The chain carries TRBV7-9 and TRBJ2-3; tentative D call: TRBD1 (10 bases). Trimming took off 9 bases at V and 0 bases at J, with 19 bases between the two ends. The CDR3 contains 16 residues. Germline V gene data show CDR1 as SEHNR and CDR2 as FQNEAQ (reference sequence).

CDR3 DNA sequence: TGTGCCAGCAGCGCCCGGGACAGGGGGTCGACCGGGGAGCTGTTTTTT. It yields the protein CASSARDRGSTGELFF. The chain joins TRBV9 to TRBJ2-2; 11 nucleotides agree with TRBD1. The length of the CDR3 is 16 residues. Trimming at V came to 3 bases and at J to 5 bases, leaving 6 bases not matched to a gene. Germline CDR1 is SGDLS and CDR2 is YYNGEE.

CDR3 coding DNA: TGTGCCAGCAGCCGACAGCCAAGCACAGATACGCAGTATTTT. Encoded protein: CASSRQPSTDTQYF. The chain recombines TRBV7-8 with TRBJ2-3; D is possibly TRBD1 (5 bases). Germline-derived CDR1 and CDR2 are SGHVS and FQNEAQ. The ends were cut back, 5 bases at V and 0 bases at J, with 9 bases in the middle. The CDR3 sequence is 14 residues long. The whole variable domain, remainder taken from reference TRBV7-8 and TRBJ2-3, is GAGVSQSPRYKVAKRGQDVALRCDPISGHVSLFWYQQALGQGPEFLTYFQNEAQLDKSGLPSDRFFAERPEGSVSTLKIQRTQQEDSAVYLCASSRQPSTDTQYFGPGTRLTVL.

V usage is TRBV11-3 and J usage is TRBJ1-6; perhaps TRBD1 as D (5 bases). V was pared by 1 base and J by 3 bases, with 7 bases between. The CDR3 contains 15 residues. Per germline, CDR1 SGHNT and CDR2 YENEEA. The CDR3 reads CASSLGQLYNSPLHF. In nucleotides, the CDR3 is TGTGCCAGCAGCTTAGGACAGCTCTATAATTCACCCCTCCACTTT.

The rearrangement links TRBV28 to TRBJ2-5, with D tentatively TRBD2 (7 bases). Germline lookup yields CDR1 MDHEN and CDR2 SYDVKM. Trimming shortened V by 7 bases and J by 9 bases, and 21 bases separated the two germline ends. The CDR3 runs to 14 residues. CDR3 bases: TGTGCCAGCACCCCTGCCGGGGGGCGAGGGGCCCAGTACTTC. It translates to CASTPAGGRGAQYF.